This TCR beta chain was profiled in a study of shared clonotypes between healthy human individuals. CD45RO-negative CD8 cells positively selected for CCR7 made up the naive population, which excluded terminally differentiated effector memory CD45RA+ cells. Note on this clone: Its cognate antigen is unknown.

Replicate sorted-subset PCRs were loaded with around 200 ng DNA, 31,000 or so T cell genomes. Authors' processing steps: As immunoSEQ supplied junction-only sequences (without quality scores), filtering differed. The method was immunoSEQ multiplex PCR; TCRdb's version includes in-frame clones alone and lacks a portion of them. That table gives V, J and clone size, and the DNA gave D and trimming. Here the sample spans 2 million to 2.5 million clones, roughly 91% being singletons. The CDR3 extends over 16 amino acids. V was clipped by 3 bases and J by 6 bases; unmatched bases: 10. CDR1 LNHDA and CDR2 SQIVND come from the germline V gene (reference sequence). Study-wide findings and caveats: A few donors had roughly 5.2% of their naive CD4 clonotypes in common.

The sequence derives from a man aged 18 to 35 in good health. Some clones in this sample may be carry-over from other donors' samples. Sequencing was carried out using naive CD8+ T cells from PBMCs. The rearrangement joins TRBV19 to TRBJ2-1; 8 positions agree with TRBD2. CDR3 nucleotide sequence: TGTGCCAGTAGTATCTCTTCCCGACTAGCGAGCAATGAGCAGTTCTTC. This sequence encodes CASSISSRLASNEQFF.